The rows below give T cell receptor beta chains drawn from one sample of a study of blood T cell repertoires in COVID-19. Some clones are missing from TCRdb's copy, which holds only in-frame ones; the method was immunoSEQ multiplex PCR. The sample shows 100,000 to 110,000 clones, approximately 90% of them seen only once. The sample consisted of peripheral blood. Receptors originate from a man aged 50-60 years with active COVID-19. CDR3s include the opening cysteine and the closing phenylalanine or tryptophan. A D gene is named only where the DNA matches it firmly. Size values are once, few and many counts, or a class for expanded clones, and some rows have none.

>TRBJ2-7|TRBV6-5|TRBD1|.
CASSYSNRGQREQYF
TGTGCCAGCAGTTACTCGAACAGGGGGCAACGGGAGCAGTACTTC
>TRBJ2-3|TRBV2|TRBD2|.
CASRPREREGRGTDTQYF
TGTGCCAGCAGACCCAGGGAGCGGGAGGGCCGGGGCACAGATACGCAGTATTTT
>TRBJ2-2|TRBV19|.|.
CASSQQHRTGELFF
TGTGCCAGTAGTCAACAGCATCGGACCGGGGAGCTGTTTTTT
>TRBJ2-2|TRBV5-1|TRBD2|.
CASSRLADHTGELFF
TGCGCCAGCAGCCGACTAGCGGATCACACCGGGGAGCTGTTTTTT
>TRBJ1-1|TRBV19|.|.
CASKQEANTEAFF
TGTGCCAGTAAGCAGGAAGCGAACACTGAAGCTTTCTTT
>TRBJ2-3|TRBV18|.|.
CASSSYQGTQYF
TGTGCCAGCTCATCTTATCAGGGTACGCAGTATTTT
>TRBJ2-1|TRBV30|TRBD2|.
CAWSSGQGSWLAGGSSRFF
TGTGCCTGGAGTTCCGGACAGGGTTCTTGGCTAGCGGGAGGGTCGTCGCGGTTCTTC
>TRBJ1-1|TRBV29-1|.|.
CSAKAAERGLPEAFF
TGCAGCGCAAAAGCAGCGGAACGTGGCCTCCCTGAAGCTTTCTTT
>TRBJ1-2|TRBV7-9|TRBD1|.
CASSLRTGAGYGYTF
TGTGCCAGCAGCTTACGGACAGGGGCGGGCTATGGCTACACCTTC
>TRBJ2-5|TRBV27|.|few
CASRPLGRAETQYF
TGTGCCAGCCGACCCTTGGGCCGTGCGGAGACCCAGTACTTC
>TRBJ2-3|TRBV4-1|.|once
CASSQDPRGGVITDTQYF
TGCGCCAGCAGCCAAGACCCTCGAGGGGGGGTGATCACAGATACGCAGTATTTT
>TRBJ2-3|TRBV5-8|.|.
CASSSSRIAAGTDTQYF
TGTGCCAGCAGCTCATCCAGGATAGCGGCTGGCACAGATACGCAGTATTTT
>TRBJ2-2|TRBV4-1|TRBD2|.
CASSQDPWSSGLTNTGELFF
TGCGCCAGCAGCCAAGATCCTTGGAGTAGCGGGCTGACGAACACCGGGGAGCTGTTTTTT
>TRBJ2-5|TRBV5-5|.|.
CASSVNGEGTQYF
TGTGCCAGCAGTGTGAACGGAGAGGGGACCCAGTACTTC
>TRBJ2-4|TRBV30|TRBD2|.
CAWSVPGLAGAIQYF
TGTGCCTGGAGTGTACCGGGACTAGCGGGAGCTATTCAGTACTTC
>TRBJ1-4|TRBV11-2|.|.
CASSLQPATNEKLFF
TGTGCCAGCAGCCTACAGCCTGCAACTAATGAAAAACTGTTTTTT
>TRBJ2-4|TRBV19|TRBD2|.
CASGASGTKNIQYF
TGTGCCAGTGGGGCTAGCGGAACCAAAAACATTCAGTACTTC